This record concerns one T cell receptor (beta chain) sequence. This specimen comes from a study of cytomegalovirus exposure and HLA in healthy donors. CDR3 length: 16 residues. The V gene's germline CDR1 is KGHSH and CDR2 LQKENI. The V and J ends lost 0 bases and 3 bases respectively, with 12 bases between them. The data were produced by immunoSEQ multiplex PCR, yet TCRdb's version contains in-frame clones alone and is incomplete. Found here are 150,000 or so clones, just over 85% of them singletons; the top ten hold around 2.1%. This receptor was taken from a human donor in good health. This chain uses TRBV18 with TRBJ2-1, with D tentatively TRBD2 (6 bases). The sequenced sample was PBMCs. The CDR3 loop is CASSPPNSGDYNEQFF. CDR3 DNA: TGTGCCAGCTCACCACCGAATAGCGGAGACTACAATGAGCAGTTCTTC.